Below, 26 T cell receptor beta chains from the same sample are listed, as sequenced in a study of CD8 T cells in ankylosing spondylitis. Each CDR3 protein is one row after TCRdb ran MiXCR on the 5' RACE reads. The profile shows about 250,000 distinct CDR3 sequences, 20% to 30% of them singletons. The sequencing input was blood, either unsorted or a sorted T cell fraction (not recorded which). The receptors stem from a male donor with ankylosing spondylitis or in good health (not recorded which).

The chain carries TRBV20-1 and TRBJ2-5; 11 bases map to TRBD2. The germline CDR1 and CDR2 sequences are DFQATT and SNEGSKA (reference sequence). V lost 5 bases and J lost 0; bases outside the gene matches: 8. The CDR3 has 16 residues. CDR3 sequence reads: CSAVRLAGTYQETQYF. The CDR3 DNA reads as TGCAGTGCTGTAAGACTAGCGGGGACATACCAAGAGACCCAGTACTTC.

In DNA form, the CDR3 reads TGTGCCAGCTCACCGGACAGGGTACAAGATACGCAGTATTTT. The encoded protein is CASSPDRVQDTQYF. V usage is TRBV18 and J usage is TRBJ2-3, with 8 bases fitting TRBD1. The ends lost 3 bases at V and 5 bases at J; junction bases unmatched: 4. The germline gives CDR1 KGHSH, CDR2 LQKENI. The CDR3 totals 14 residues. Full variable domain (missing parts from reference TRBV18 and TRBJ2-3): NAGVMQNPRHLVRRRGQEARLRCSPMKGHSHVYWYRQLPEEGLKFMVYLQKENIIDESGMPKERFSAEFPKEGPSILRIQQVVRGDSAAYFCASSPDRVQDTQYFGPGTRLTVL.

Many counts were recorded for this clonotype. This chain uses TRBV7-2 with TRBJ2-7; weak D call: TRBD2 (5 bases). CDR1 is SGHTA, CDR2 FQGNSA, per germline. The CDR3 extends over 13 amino acids. V was trimmed by 5 bases and J by 3 bases, leaving 11 bases between them. The chain's CDR3 is CASSPYGNYEQYF. The CDR3 nucleotides are TGTGCCAGCAGCCCTTACGGGAACTACGAGCAGTACTTC.

This clonotype was seen more than once but under ten times. The chain combines TRBV12-3 or TRBV12-4 with TRBJ2-5; maybe TRBD2 (6 bases). Trimming took 4 bases from V and 0 from J, leaving 9 bases between them. There are 14 residues in the CDR3. In DNA form, the CDR3 reads TGTGCCAGCAGTTCGAGCGGGTACCAAGAGACCCAGTACTTC. Its protein product is CASSSSGYQETQYF.

This clonotype has at least ten counts. The chain couples TRBV20-1 to TRBJ2-7; TRBD1 might be the D (5 bases). Trimming took 6 bases from V and 5 from J, leaving 20 bases between them. The CDR3 contains 14 residues. Germline assignment: CDR1 DFQATT and CDR2 SNEGSKA (reference sequence). The CDR3 DNA sequence: TGCAGTGCCTCTTTCAGGGCAGGGATCCACGAGCAGTACTTC. Encoded protein: CSASFRAGIHEQYF.

The gene calls are TRBV12-3 or TRBV12-4 and TRBJ1-2, with D possibly being TRBD1 (6 bases). Deletions cut 7 bases from V and 8 bases from J, with 20 bases between. The length of the CDR3 is 14 residues. DNA of the CDR3: TGTGCCAGCAACCTTTCAGGGGCCCTATACGGCTACACCTTC. It specifies CASNLSGALYGYTF.

This clonotype was observed many times. V is TRBV9 and J is TRBJ2-1; D remains unclear. Between the trimmed V and J ends, which lost 3 bases and 3 bases, there was a span of 4 bases. Germline V gives CDR1 SGDLS, CDR2 YYNGEE. The CDR3 extends over 12 amino acids. The CDR3 bases are TGTGCCAGCAGCGCCGGCTACAATGAGCAGTTCTTC. Its protein product is CASSAGYNEQFF. Looking up the rest from reference TRBV9 and TRBJ2-1 gives the full variable domain: DSGVTQTPKHLITATGQRVTLRCSPRSGDLSVYWYQQSLDQGLQFLIQYYNGEERAKGNILERFSAQQFPDLHSELNLSSLELGDSALYFCASSAGYNEQFFGPGTRLTVL.

The chain employs TRBV7-9 and TRBJ2-4; 10 bases align to TRBD1. J was trimmed by 2 bases and V by 5 bases; bases with no gene match: 3. This CDR3 is built from 15 residues. Germline lookup yields CDR1 SEHNR and CDR2 FQNEAQ (reference sequence). CDR3 protein: CASSKTGGSKNIQYF. The CDR3 DNA is TGTGCCAGCAGCAAGACAGGGGGCTCCAAAAACATTCAGTACTTC.

This clonotype was detected ten times or more. This chain links TRBV12-3 or TRBV12-4 with TRBJ1-1, with a possible D match to TRBD1 (5 bases). Trimming removed 7 bases at V and 4 bases at J, with 16 bases between. CDR3 size: 14 residues. CDR3 region: CASISRGRGTEAFF. DNA for the CDR3: TGTGCCAGCATTTCCCGCGGAAGGGGCACTGAAGCTTTCTTT.

The rearrangement joins TRBV11-2 to TRBJ2-1; 13 bases map to TRBD2. The junction had 7 bases not matched to a gene; V was cut back by 4 bases and J by 1 base. This CDR3 has 18 amino acids. In germline, CDR1 is SGHAT, CDR2 FQNNGV. The CDR3 DNA follows: TGTGCCAGCAGCTCCGGGACTAGCGGGGCTCCATCCTACAATGAGCAGTTCTTC. This gives the protein CASSSGTSGAPSYNEQFF.

This clonotype was counted many times. The chain carries TRBV3-1 and TRBJ1-2, with D hard to call. Germline V gene sequence: CDR1 LGHDT, CDR2 YNNKEL (reference sequence). Deletions cut 2 bases from V and 8 bases from J, with 9 bases between. The length of the CDR3 is 12 residues. The CDR3, as DNA: TGTGCCAGCAGCCAACAGAAAGGAGGCTACACCTTC. Protein product: CASSQQKGGYTF.

At least ten counts were recorded for this clonotype. The chain combines TRBV7-8 with TRBJ1-1; 8 positions match TRBD1. The junction had 5 bases not matched to a gene; V was cut back by 6 bases and J by 5 bases. The V gene's germline CDR1 is SGHVS and CDR2 FQNEAQ. The CDR3 runs to 13 residues. CDR3 loop: CASRQGAWTEAFF. Written as DNA, the CDR3 is TGTGCCAGCAGGCAGGGGGCTTGGACTGAAGCTTTCTTT.

This chain links TRBV19 with TRBJ2-1; TRBD2 is a possible D gene (5 bases). This CDR3 is 15 amino acids long. Per the germline V gene, CDR1 is LNHDA and CDR2 is SQIVND (reference sequence). Between the trimmed V and J ends, which lost 6 bases and 4 bases, there was a span of 16 bases. The CDR3 protein is CASRSRELIYNEQFF. Here the CDR3 DNA reads TGTGCCAGTAGGTCCCGGGAACTGATATACAATGAGCAGTTCTTC.

This clonotype was seen ten or more times. This chain links TRBV20-1 with TRBJ2-1; D is possibly TRBD2 (5 bases). Germline lookup yields CDR1 DFQATT and CDR2 SNEGSKA (reference sequence). The CDR3 sequence is 15 residues long. The V and J ends lost 5 bases and 0 bases respectively, with 14 bases between them. The chain's CDR3 is CSARRGVSSYNEQFF. The CDR3 DNA reads TGCAGTGCTCGCCGGGGAGTGAGCTCCTACAATGAGCAGTTCTTC.

This clonotype was seen many times. The chain is built from TRBV7-8 and TRBJ1-2; D not certain. This CDR3 comprises 14 residues. Trimming cost V 0 bases and J 2 bases, with 7 bases left between them. Germline lookup yields CDR1 SGHVS and CDR2 FQNEAQ. The CDR3 nucleotides read TGTGCCAGCAGCTTAGCACACACCAACTATGGCTACACCTTC. Protein sequence: CASSLAHTNYGYTF.

V gene TRBV12-3 or TRBV12-4 combines with J gene TRBJ2-7; the match to TRBD2 covers 14 bases. Trimming cost V 3 bases and J 6 bases; bases outside gene matches: 19. The CDR3 loop spans 20 amino acids. CDR3 protein: CASSFVRGPRLAGGLFEQYF. The CDR3 bases are TGTGCCAGCAGTTTCGTCCGAGGGCCGCGACTAGCGGGGGGGCTTTTCGAGCAGTACTTC.

The gene calls are TRBV11-2 and TRBJ2-1; 8 bases match TRBD2. CDR1 and CDR2 from the germline V gene are SGHAT and FQNNGV. This CDR3 contains 18 residues. V dropped 0 bases and J dropped 7; count of bases not matched to a gene: 14. The CDR3 spells CASSLDHVPGGPKNEQFF. DNA of the CDR3: TGTGCCAGCAGCTTAGATCACGTCCCGGGGGGGCCGAAGAATGAGCAGTTCTTC.

This clonotype was observed at least ten times. The CDR3 DNA reads as TGTGCCAGCAGCTTACTGGTGACAGATACGCAGTATTTT. It is translated as CASSLLVTDTQYF. This chain links TRBV7-9 with TRBJ2-3; D gene uncertain. V was cut by 2 bases and J by 3 bases, with 6 bases left in between. Germline V gene lookup returns CDR1 SEHNR and CDR2 FQNEAQ (reference sequence). The CDR3 is 13 residues long. Drawing the rest from reference TRBV7-9 and TRBJ2-3, the complete variable domain is DTGVSQNPRHKITKRGQNVTFRCDPISEHNRLYWYRQTLGQGPEFLTYFQNEAQLEKSRLLSDRFSAERPKGSFSTLEIQRTEQGDSAMYLCASSLLVTDTQYFGPGTRLTVL.

This rearrangement joins TRBV14 to TRBJ1-2, with a possible D match to TRBD1 (5 bases). Germline V lookup: CDR1 SGHDN, CDR2 FVKESK. The CDR3 length is 15 residues. Trimming shortened V by 1 base and J by 3 bases, and 12 bases separated the two germline ends. The DNA of the CDR3 is TGTGCCAGCAGCCAAGGTCAGGCAGGGTACTATGGCTACACCTTC. Translation gives CASSQGQAGYYGYTF.

Many counts were recorded for this clonotype. The CDR3: CASSQRTDPTYSNQPQHF. The CDR3 DNA sequence: TGCGCCAGCAGCCAAAGGACAGACCCCACGTATAGCAATCAGCCCCAGCATTTT. The chain joins TRBV4-1 to TRBJ1-5; tentative D call: TRBD1 (6 bases). Per the germline V gene, CDR1 is MGHRA and CDR2 is YSYEKL. The CDR3 has 18 amino acids. Trimming shortened V by 2 bases and J by 0 bases, and 17 bases separated the two germline ends.

The sample holds many counts of this clonotype. This rearrangement joins TRBV20-1 to TRBJ2-1; D gene ambiguous. V was trimmed by 4 bases and J by 8 bases, leaving 9 bases between them. The CDR3 extends over 11 amino acids. The germline V gene has CDR1 DFQATT and CDR2 SNEGSKA (reference sequence). CDR3 loop: CSATSLDEQFF. The CDR3 DNA reads as TGCAGTGCTACAAGCTTGGATGAGCAGTTCTTC.

This clonotype showed up just a few times. This chain links TRBV29-1 with TRBJ2-3, with 10 bases aligning to TRBD2. The CDR3 has 12 amino acids. V dropped 7 bases and J dropped 4; count of bases not matched to a gene: 2. Germline lookup yields CDR1 SQVTM and CDR2 ANQGSEA. CDR3 coding DNA: TGCAGCGGGGGACTAGCGTCAGATACGCAGTATTTT. Its protein product is CSGGLASDTQYF.

This clonotype has just a few counts. This chain connects TRBV10-3 to TRBJ2-7, with a weak D call TRBD1 (5 bases). The CDR3 extends over 14 amino acids. The germline V gene has CDR1 ENHRY and CDR2 SYGVKD. V dropped 3 bases and J dropped 10 bases, with 19 bases sitting between them. CDR3 protein: CAISEPAGIDPQYF. DNA of the CDR3: TGTGCCATCAGTGAACCGGCAGGGATCGACCCCCAGTACTTC.

This chain links TRBV6-5 with TRBJ2-2; D gene unclear. Germline V gene sequence: CDR1 MNHEY, CDR2 SVGAGI. The CDR3 extends over 12 amino acids. V was trimmed by 4 bases and J by 6 bases, leaving 6 bases between them. The DNA for the CDR3 is TGTGCCAGCAGTTGGCGCCCCGGGGAGCTGTTTTTT. It encodes CASSWRPGELFF.

This clonotype was recorded at least ten times. This rearrangement joins TRBV28 to TRBJ1-6; D may be TRBD1 (6 bases). The CDR3 loop spans 15 amino acids. Trimming shortened V by 2 bases and J by 8 bases, and 13 bases separated the two germline ends. CDR1 is MDHEN and CDR2 is SYDVKM in the germline V gene. CDR3 residues: CASSLLGGGDSPLHF. The CDR3, as DNA: TGTGCCAGCAGTTTACTAGGGGGGGGGGATTCACCCCTCCACTTT.

This clonotype was recorded many times. The genes are TRBV5-1 and TRBJ2-4; TRBD1 agrees at 10 bases. The trim removed 4 bases at V and 8 bases at J, leaving 6 bases unmatched. This CDR3 is built from 14 residues. Germline V gene lookup returns CDR1 SGHRS and CDR2 YFSETQ. This chain's CDR3 is CASSPDRGKDIQYF. The CDR3 DNA sequence: TGCGCCAGCAGCCCGGACAGGGGGAAGGACATTCAGTACTTC.